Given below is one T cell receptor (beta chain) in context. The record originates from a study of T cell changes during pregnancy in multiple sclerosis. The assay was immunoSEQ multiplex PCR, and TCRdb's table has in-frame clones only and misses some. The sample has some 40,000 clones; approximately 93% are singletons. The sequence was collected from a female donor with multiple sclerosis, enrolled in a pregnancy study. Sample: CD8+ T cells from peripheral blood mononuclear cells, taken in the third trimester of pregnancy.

In DNA form, the CDR3 reads TGTGCCAGCTCTAGCGGGGGGGGGAGCTACAATGAGCAGTTCTTC. Translating it yields CASSSGGGSYNEQFF. The rearrangement joins TRBV7-8 to TRBJ2-1; TRBD2 matches 12 bases. With 8 bases clipped from V and 3 bases from J, the junction kept 5 bases outside the gene matches. This CDR3 is 15 amino acids long. Germline V gene sequence: CDR1 SGHVS, CDR2 FQNEAQ.